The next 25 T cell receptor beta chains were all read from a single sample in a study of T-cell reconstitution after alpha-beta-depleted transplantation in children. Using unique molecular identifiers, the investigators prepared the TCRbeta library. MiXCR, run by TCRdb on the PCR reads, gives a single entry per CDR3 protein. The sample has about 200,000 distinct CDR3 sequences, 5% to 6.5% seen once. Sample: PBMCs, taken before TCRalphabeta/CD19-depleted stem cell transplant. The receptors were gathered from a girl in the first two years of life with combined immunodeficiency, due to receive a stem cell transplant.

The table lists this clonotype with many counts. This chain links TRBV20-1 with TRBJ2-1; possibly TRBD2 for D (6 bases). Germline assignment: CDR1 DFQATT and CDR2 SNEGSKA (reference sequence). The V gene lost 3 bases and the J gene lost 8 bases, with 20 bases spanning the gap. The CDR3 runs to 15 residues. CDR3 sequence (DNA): TGCAGTGCTAGGGACCGGGACTGGACTACAGATGAGCAGTTCTTC. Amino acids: CSARDRDWTTDEQFF.

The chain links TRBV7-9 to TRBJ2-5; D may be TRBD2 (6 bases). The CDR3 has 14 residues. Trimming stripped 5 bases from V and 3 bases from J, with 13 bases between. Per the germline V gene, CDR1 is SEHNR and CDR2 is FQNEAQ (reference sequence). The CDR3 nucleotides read TGTGCCAGCAGCCCCCGAGGAGGGGAAGAGACCCAGTACTTC. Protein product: CASSPRGGEETQYF.

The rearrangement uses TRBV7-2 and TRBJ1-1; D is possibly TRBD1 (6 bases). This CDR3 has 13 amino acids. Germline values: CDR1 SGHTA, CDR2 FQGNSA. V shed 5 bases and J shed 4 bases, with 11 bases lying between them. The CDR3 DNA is TGTGCCAGCAGCGTTACAGGGAGCACTGAAGCTTTCTTT. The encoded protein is CASSVTGSTEAFF.

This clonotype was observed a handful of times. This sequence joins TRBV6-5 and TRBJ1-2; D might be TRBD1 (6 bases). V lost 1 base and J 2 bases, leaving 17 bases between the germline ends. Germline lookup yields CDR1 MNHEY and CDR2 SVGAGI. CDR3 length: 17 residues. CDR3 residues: CASSYWAGADANYGYTF. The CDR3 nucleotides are TGTGCCAGCAGTTACTGGGCAGGGGCGGACGCAAACTATGGCTACACCTTC.

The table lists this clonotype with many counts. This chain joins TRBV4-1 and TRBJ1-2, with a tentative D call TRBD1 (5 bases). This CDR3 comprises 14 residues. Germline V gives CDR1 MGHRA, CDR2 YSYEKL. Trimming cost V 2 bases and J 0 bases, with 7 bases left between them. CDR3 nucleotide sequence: TGCGCCAGCAGCCAACCGACAGCTAACTATGGCTACACCTTC. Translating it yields CASSQPTANYGYTF.

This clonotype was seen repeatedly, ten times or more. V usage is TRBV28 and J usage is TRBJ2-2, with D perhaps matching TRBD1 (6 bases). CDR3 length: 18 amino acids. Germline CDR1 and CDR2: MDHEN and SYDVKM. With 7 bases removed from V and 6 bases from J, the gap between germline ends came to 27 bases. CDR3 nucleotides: TGTGCCAGCACCCTAGGACAGAACCCCACCTCCCGTTCCGGGGAGCTGTTTTTT. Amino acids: CASTLGQNPTSRSGELFF.

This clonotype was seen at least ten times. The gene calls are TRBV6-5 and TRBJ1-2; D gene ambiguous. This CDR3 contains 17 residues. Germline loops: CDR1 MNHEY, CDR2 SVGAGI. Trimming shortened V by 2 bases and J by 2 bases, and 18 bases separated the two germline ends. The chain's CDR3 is CASSYRDSTHLNYGYTF. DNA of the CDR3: TGTGCCAGCAGTTACCGGGATTCGACACACCTAAACTATGGCTACACCTTC.

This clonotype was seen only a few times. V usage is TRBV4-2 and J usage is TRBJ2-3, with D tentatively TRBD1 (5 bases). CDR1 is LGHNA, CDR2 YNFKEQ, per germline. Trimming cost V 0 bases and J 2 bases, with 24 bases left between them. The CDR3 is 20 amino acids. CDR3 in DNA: TGTGCCAGCAGCCAAGATTCCGACAGCGACTTATTTCAAACCACAGATACGCAGTATTTT. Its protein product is CASSQDSDSDLFQTTDTQYF.

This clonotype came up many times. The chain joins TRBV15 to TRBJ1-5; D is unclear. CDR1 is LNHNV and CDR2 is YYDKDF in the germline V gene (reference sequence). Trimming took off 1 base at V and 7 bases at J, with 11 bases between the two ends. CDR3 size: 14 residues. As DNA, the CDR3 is TGTGCCACCAGCAGAGCGCTAGGAGGCCAGCCCCAGCATTTT. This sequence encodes CATSRALGGQPQHF.

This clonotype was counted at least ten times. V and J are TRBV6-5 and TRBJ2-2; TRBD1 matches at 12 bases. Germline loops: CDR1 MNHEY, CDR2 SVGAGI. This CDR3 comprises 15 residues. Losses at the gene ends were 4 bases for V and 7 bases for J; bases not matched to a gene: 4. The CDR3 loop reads CASSSGQGAGGELFF. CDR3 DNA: TGTGCCAGCAGTTCGGGACAGGGGGCTGGCGGGGAGCTGTTTTTT.

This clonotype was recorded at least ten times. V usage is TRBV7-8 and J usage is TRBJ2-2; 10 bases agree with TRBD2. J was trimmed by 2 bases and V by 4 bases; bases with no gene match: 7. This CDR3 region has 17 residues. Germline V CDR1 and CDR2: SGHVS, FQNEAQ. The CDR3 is CASSSILAGINTGELFF. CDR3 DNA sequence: TGTGCCAGCAGCTCAATACTAGCGGGAATTAACACCGGGGAGCTGTTTTTT.

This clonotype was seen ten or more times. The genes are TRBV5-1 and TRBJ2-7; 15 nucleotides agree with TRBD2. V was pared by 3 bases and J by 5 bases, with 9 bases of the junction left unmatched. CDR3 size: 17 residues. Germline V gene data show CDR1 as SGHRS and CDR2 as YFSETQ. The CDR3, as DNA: TGCGCCAGCAGCTACGGACTAGCGGGGGGGCCGACAAACGAGCAGTACTTC. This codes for CASSYGLAGGPTNEQYF.

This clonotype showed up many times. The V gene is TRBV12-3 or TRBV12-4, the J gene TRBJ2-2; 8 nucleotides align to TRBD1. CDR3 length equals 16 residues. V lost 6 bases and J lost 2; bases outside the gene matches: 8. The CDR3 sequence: CASSHGTGRNTGELFF. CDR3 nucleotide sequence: TGTGCCAGCAGCCACGGGACAGGACGAAACACCGGGGAGCTGTTTTTT.

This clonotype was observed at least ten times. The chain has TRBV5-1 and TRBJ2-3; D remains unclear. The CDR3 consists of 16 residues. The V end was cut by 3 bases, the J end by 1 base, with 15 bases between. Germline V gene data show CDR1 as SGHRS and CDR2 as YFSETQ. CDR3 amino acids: CASSSDAGLRTDTQYF. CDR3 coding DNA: TGCGCCAGCAGCTCAGACGCTGGGTTACGCACAGATACGCAGTATTTT.

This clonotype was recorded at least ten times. CDR3: CASSEMNTEAFF. CDR3 nucleotides: TGTGCCAGCAGTGAAATGAACACTGAAGCTTTCTTT. This rearrangement joins TRBV6-1 to TRBJ1-1; D unclear. Germline V gives CDR1 MNHNS, CDR2 SASEGT. The CDR3 runs to 12 residues. The ends were cut back, 2 bases at V and 0 bases at J, with 1 base in the middle.

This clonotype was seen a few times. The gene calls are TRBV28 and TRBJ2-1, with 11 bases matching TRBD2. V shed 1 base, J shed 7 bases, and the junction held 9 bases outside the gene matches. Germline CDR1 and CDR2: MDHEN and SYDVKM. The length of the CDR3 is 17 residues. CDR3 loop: CASSLYSGRGGVNEQFF. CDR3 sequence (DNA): TGTGCCAGCAGTTTATATAGCGGGAGGGGGGGGGTAAATGAGCAGTTCTTC.

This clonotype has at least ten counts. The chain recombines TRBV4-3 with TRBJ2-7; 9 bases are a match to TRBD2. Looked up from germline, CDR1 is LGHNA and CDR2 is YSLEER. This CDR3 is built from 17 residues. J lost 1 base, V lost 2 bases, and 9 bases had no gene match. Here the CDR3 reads CASSQSSSTSGSYEQYF. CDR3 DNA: TGCGCCAGCAGCCAAAGTTCTTCGACTAGCGGATCCTACGAGCAGTACTTC.

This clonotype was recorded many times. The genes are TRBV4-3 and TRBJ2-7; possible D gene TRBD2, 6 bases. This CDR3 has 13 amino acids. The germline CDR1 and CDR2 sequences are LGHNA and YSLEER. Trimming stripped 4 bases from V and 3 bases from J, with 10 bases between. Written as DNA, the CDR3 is TGCGCCAGCAGCCCGATCGGGGGCTACGAGCAGTACTTC. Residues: CASSPIGGYEQYF.

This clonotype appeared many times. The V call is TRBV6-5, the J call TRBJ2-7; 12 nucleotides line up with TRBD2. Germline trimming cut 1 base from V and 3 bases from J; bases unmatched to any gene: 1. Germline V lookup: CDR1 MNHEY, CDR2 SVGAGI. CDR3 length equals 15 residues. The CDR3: CASSYLTSGSYEQYF. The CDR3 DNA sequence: TGTGCCAGCAGTTACTTGACTAGCGGGAGCTACGAGCAGTACTTC.

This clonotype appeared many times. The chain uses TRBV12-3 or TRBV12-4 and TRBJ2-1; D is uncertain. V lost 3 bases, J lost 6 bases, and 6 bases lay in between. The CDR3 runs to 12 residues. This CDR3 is CASSFYGNEQFF. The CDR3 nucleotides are TGTGCCAGCAGTTTTTACGGCAATGAGCAGTTCTTC.

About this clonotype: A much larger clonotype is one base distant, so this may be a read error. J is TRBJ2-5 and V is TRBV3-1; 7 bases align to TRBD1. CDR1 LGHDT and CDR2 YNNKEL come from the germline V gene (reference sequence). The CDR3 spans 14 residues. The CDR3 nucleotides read TGTGCCAGCAGCCAACAGACAGGGTCGGAGAGCCAGTACTTC. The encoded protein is CASSQQTGSESQYF.

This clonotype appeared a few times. The CDR3 sequence: CASSSSIGPGVSYEQYF. The CDR3 DNA reads TGTGCCAGCAGCTCCTCCATTGGGCCAGGAGTCTCCTACGAGCAGTACTTC. The genes are TRBV7-9 and TRBJ2-7; no firm D call. CDR1 and CDR2 from the germline V gene are SEHNR and FQNEAQ (reference sequence). The CDR3 is 17 residues long. The V end was cut by 4 bases, the J end by 0 bases, with 19 bases between. Full variable domain (remainder filled in from reference TRBV7-9 and TRBJ2-7): DTGVSQNPRHKITKRGQNVTFRCDPISEHNRLYWYRQTLGQGPEFLTYFQNEAQLEKSRLLSDRFSAERPKGSFSTLEIQRTEQGDSAMYLCASSSSIGPGVSYEQYFGPGTRLTVT.

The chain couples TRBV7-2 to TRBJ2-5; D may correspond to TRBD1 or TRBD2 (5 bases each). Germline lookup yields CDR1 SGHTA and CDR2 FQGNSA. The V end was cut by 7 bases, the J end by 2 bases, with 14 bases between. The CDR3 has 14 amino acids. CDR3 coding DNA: TGTGCCAGCAAAAGGGGAGACAGTCAAGAGACCCAGTACTTC. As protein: CASKRGDSQETQYF.

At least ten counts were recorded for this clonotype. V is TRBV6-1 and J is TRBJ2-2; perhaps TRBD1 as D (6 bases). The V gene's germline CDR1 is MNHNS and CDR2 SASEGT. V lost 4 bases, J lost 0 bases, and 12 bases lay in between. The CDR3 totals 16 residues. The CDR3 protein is CASSGPTGPNTGELFF. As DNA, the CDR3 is TGTGCCAGCAGTGGCCCGACAGGACCGAACACCGGGGAGCTGTTTTTT.

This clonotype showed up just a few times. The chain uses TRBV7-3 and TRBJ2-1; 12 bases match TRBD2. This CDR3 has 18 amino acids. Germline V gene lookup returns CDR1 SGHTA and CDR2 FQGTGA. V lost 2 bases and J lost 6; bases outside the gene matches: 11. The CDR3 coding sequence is TGTGCCAGCAGCTTAGTCCTAGCGGGGGGGCCTATTGGCAATGAGCAGTTCTTC. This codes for CASSLVLAGGPIGNEQFF.